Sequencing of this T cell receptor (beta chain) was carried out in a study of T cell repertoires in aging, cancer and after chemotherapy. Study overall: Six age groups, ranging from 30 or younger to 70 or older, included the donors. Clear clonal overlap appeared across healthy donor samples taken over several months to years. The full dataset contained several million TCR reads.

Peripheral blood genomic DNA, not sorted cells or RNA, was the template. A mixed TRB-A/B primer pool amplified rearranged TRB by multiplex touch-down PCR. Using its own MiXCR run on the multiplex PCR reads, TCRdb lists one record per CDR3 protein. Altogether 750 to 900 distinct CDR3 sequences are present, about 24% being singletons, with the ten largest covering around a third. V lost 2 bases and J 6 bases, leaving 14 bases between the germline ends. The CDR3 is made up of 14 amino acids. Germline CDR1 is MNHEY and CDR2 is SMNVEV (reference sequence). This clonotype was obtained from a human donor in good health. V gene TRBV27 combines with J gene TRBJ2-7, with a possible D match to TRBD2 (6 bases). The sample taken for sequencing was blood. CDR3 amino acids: CASSLGGTTREQYF. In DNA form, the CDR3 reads TGTGCCAGCAGTTTAGGAGGGACCACCCGCGAGCAGTACTTC.